The text below deals with one T cell receptor beta chain. Its antigen is still unknown. The sample carries other DNA sequences with the same CDR3. The sample is drawn from a study of T cell responses to AZD1222 COVID-19 vaccine. General study points: The study identified only five or six AZD1222 recipients as seropositive at baseline. Most donors were white British and more were female, and clonal diversity was possibly underestimated. Sampled repertoires all dated from after the peak T cell response.

Produced via immunoSEQ multiplex PCR; TCRdb's table is partial and in-frame only. The sample contains some 110,000 clones, about 90% of which appear only once. CDR1 is MNHEY, CDR2 SVGAGI, per germline. Trimming stripped 0 bases from V and 5 bases from J, with 10 bases between. This CDR3 contains 14 residues. The chain is built from TRBV6-5 and TRBJ1-2, with D possibly matching TRBD1 (5 bases). Here the sequenced sample was peripheral blood, taken on day 0 of AZD1222 vaccination. This sequence was found in an adult in good health. The CDR3 is CASSYSGGRYGYTF. CDR3 nucleotides: TGTGCCAGCAGTTACTCGGGGGGAAGGTATGGCTACACCTTC.